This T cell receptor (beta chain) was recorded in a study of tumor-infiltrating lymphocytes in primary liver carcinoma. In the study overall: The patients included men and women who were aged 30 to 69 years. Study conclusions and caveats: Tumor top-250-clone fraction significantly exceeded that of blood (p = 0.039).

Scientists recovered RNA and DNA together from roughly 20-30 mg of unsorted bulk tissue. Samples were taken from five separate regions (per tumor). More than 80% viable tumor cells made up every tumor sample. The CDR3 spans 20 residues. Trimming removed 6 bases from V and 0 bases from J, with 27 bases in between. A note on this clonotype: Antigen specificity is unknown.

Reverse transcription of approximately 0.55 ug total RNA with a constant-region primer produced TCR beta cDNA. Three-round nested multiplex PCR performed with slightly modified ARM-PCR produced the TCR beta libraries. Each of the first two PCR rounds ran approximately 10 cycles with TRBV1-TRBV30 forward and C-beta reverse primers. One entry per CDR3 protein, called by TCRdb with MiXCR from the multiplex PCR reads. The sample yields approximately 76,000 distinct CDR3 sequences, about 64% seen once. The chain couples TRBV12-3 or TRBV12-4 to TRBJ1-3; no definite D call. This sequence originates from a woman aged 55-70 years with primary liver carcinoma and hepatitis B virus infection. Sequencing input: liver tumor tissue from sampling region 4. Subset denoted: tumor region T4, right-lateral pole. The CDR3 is CASSLHHWTTADPSGNTIYF. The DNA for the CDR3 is TGTGCCAGCAGCTTGCATCACTGGACGACGGCAGACCCCTCTGGAAACACCATATATTTT.